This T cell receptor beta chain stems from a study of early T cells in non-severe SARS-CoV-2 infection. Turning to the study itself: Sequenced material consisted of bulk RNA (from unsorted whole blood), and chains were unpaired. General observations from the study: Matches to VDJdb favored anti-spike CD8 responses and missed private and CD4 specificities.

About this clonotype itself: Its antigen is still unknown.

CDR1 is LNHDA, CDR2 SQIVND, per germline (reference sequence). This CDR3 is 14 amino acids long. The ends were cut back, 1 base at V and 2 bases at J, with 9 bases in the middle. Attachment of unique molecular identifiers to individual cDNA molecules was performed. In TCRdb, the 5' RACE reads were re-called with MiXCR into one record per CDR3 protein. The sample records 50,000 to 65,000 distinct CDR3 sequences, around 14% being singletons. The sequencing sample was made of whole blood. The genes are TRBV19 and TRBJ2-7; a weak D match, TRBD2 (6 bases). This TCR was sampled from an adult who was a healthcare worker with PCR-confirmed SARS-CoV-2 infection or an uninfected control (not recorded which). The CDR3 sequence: CASSIAREAYEQYF. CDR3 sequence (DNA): TGTGCCAGTAGTATAGCCAGGGAGGCCTACGAGCAGTACTTC.